A selection of T cell receptor beta chains follows, all from one sample in a study of T cells after yellow fever vaccination. Using its own MiXCR run on the 5' RACE reads, TCRdb lists one record per CDR3 protein. The profile shows about 340,000 distinct CDR3 sequences, around 13% of them singletons. The sample consisted of CD4+ T cells sorted from PBMCs, taken 15 days after the yellow fever booster vaccination. These receptors were collected from a man aged 18 to 29 who received the YFV17D yellow fever vaccine. Both conserved end residues are part of each CDR3. The D gene is left open where the match is weak. Clone size, where shown, is once, few, many, or a class for clones that have expanded.

.	TRBV12-3/TRBV12-4	few	TRBJ1-1	TGTGCCAGCAGTTTCAGCGGCCGTCCTTCAGTATTCATGAACACTGAAGCTTTCTTT	CASSFSGRPSVFMNTEAFF
.	TRBV10-3	many	TRBJ2-5	TGTGCCATCAGTGCGGGAAATGCGGAGACCCAGTACTTC	CAISAGNAETQYF
.	TRBV12-3/TRBV12-4	.	TRBJ1-1	TGTGCCAGCAGTTCATTGGCTGAAGCTTTCTTT	CASSSLAEAFF
TRBD1	TRBV4-2	few	TRBJ1-5	TGTGCCAGCAGCCAAGAGTGGACAGGAGGGTGGCAGCCCCAGCATTTT	CASSQEWTGGWQPQHF
.	TRBV7-2	few	TRBJ1-3	TGTGCCAGCAGCTTATCTACAGCGGCCTCTGGAAACACCATATATTTT	CASSLSTAASGNTIYF
.	TRBV7-9	few	TRBJ1-1	TGTGCCAGCAGCTTAAGTGGAGGCAGCGGGGGAACTGAAGCTTTCTTT	CASSLSGGSGGTEAFF
TRBD1	TRBV6-5	.	TRBJ2-5	TGTGCCAGCAGTCGGGGAGACAGGGGGCCACGGGGGACCCAGTACTTC	CASSRGDRGPRGTQYF
.	TRBV3-1	few	TRBJ1-1	TGTGCCAGCAGCCAATACACAGGAACTGAAGCTTTCTTT	CASSQYTGTEAFF
TRBD1	TRBV5-4	.	TRBJ1-2	TGTGCCTGCCGGGACAGCGCAGGCTACACCTTC	CACRDSAGYTF
.	TRBV20-1	few	TRBJ2-2	TGCAGTGCTAGAGATAGTACAGCTTACACCGGGGAGCTGTTTTTT	CSARDSTAYTGELFF
TRBD2	TRBV5-1	many	TRBJ2-3	TGTGCCAGCAGCTTGGCGGGGGGAGATACGCAGTATTTT	CASSLAGGDTQYF
.	TRBV30	.	TRBJ1-1	TGTGCCTGGGTCGGGGCTGCTGAAGCTTTCTTT	CAWVGAAEAFF
.	TRBV12-3/TRBV12-4	many	TRBJ1-2	TGTGCCAGCAGGCCCGGGGCCTTCCGTGGCTACACCTTC	CASRPGAFRGYTF